A selection of T cell receptor beta chains follows, all from one sample in a study of cytomegalovirus exposure and HLA in healthy donors. Only in-frame clones appear in the TCRdb table, and some are missing; sequencing was by immunoSEQ multiplex PCR. The data contain more than 150,000 clones, 81% of them singletons. The specimen was PBMCs. The receptors were gathered from a woman in her twenties or thirties in good health and CMV-seronegative. CDR3s include the opening cysteine and the closing phenylalanine or tryptophan. D genes are given only for firm matches. Clone size is stated in some rows and not others, as once, few, many or a class when expanded.

TRBV2	NA	TRBJ1-2	TRBD1	14	CASSEDRGNYGYTF	TGTGCCAGCAGCGAGGACAGGGGGAACTATGGCTACACCTTC
TRBV4-3	NA	TRBJ1-2	NA	16	CASSQERTGEYYGYTF	TGCGCCAGCAGCCAAGAAAGGACGGGGGAGTACTATGGCTACACCTTC
TRBV2	NA	TRBJ1-5	TRBD1	15	CASRADRASNQPQHF	TGTGCCAGCAGGGCTGACAGGGCGAGCAATCAGCCCCAGCATTTT
TRBV28	NA	TRBJ1-6	NA	13	CASRGDIYSPLHF	TGTGCCAGCAGGGGGGACATTTATTCACCCCTCCACTTT
TRBV30	NA	TRBJ2-7	TRBD1	14	CACSRTGTTYEQYF	TGTGCCTGCAGCAGGACAGGTACTACCTACGAGCAGTACTTC
TRBV4-3	once	TRBJ2-2	TRBD1	18	CASSQEDRDRANTGELFF	TGCGCCAGCAGCCAAGAAGACCGGGACAGGGCGAACACCGGGGAGCTGTTTTTT
TRBV2	few	TRBJ2-5	TRBD1	14	CASSFGQGAETQYF	TGTGCCAGCAGCTTCGGACAGGGGGCCGAGACCCAGTACTTC
TRBV28	NA	TRBJ1-4	TRBD1	14	CASSYRTGGGKLFF	TGTGCCAGCAGCTATCGGACAGGGGGCGGAAAACTGTTTTTT
TRBV7-3	NA	TRBJ2-7	TRBD1	15	CASSLTGTGRSEQYF	TGTGCCAGCAGCTTAACAGGGACAGGGCGCAGCGAGCAGTACTTC
TRBV4-3	once	TRBJ2-7	TRBD2	15	CASSQVLAGAYEQYF	TGCGCCAGCAGCCAAGTACTAGCGGGAGCCTACGAGCAGTACTTC
TRBV7-2	NA	TRBJ2-5	NA	13	CASSQDRQETQYF	TGTGCCAGCAGCCAGGACAGACAAGAGACCCAGTACTTC
TRBV2	NA	TRBJ1-1	NA	10	CASMAYEAFF	TGTGCCAGCATGGCATACGAAGCTTTCTTT
TRBV5-4	few	TRBJ2-5	NA	14	CASSLVGGQETQYF	TGTGCCAGCAGCTTGGTTGGGGGGCAAGAGACCCAGTACTTC
TRBV27	NA	TRBJ1-1	NA	12	CASTVPGERAFF	TGTGCCAGCACGGTTCCAGGGGAGAGGGCTTTCTTT
TRBV28	NA	TRBJ2-7	NA	12	CASSLISDEQYF	TGTGCCAGCAGTTTAATCTCGGACGAGCAGTACTTC
TRBV9	NA	TRBJ2-7	NA	15	CASSDGDSASYEQYF	TGTGCCAGCAGCGATGGGGACTCAGCCTCCTACGAGCAGTACTTC
TRBV25-1	few	TRBJ2-7	NA	17	CASSESSEQYYPYEQYF	TGTGCCAGCAGTGAAAGTTCAGAACAGTATTACCCATACGAGCAGTACTTC
TRBV28	NA	TRBJ1-5	NA	16	CASRGPTQGRNQPQHF	TGTGCCAGCAGGGGACCTACACAGGGTCGCAATCAGCCCCAGCATTTT
TRBV28	NA	TRBJ2-7	NA	10	CASSSFVQYF	TGTGCCAGCAGTTCGTTTGTGCAGTACTTC
TRBV6-5	NA	TRBJ2-7	NA	15	CASSYSVLAPYEQYF	TGTGCCAGCAGTTACTCGGTACTAGCCCCCTACGAGCAGTACTTC
TRBV19	NA	TRBJ2-1	TRBD2	14	CASSIGTIGGEQFF	TGTGCCAGTAGTATCGGGACTATAGGCGGTGAGCAGTTCTTC
TRBV5-8	few	TRBJ1-3	NA	15	CASSTDRSSGNTIYF	TGTGCCAGCAGTACCGACAGGTCCTCTGGAAACACCATATATTTT
TRBV19	NA	TRBJ1-4	TRBD1	14	CASSQGQGSEKLFF	TGTGCCAGTAGTCAGGGACAGGGGAGCGAAAAACTGTTTTTT
TRBV5-1	NA	TRBJ1-1	TRBD1	13	CASSSQDRAEAFF	TGCGCCAGCAGCTCACAAGACAGGGCCGAAGCTTTCTTT
TRBV18	NA	TRBJ2-7	NA	14	CASSPAQGNYEQYF	TGTGCCAGCTCACCTGCACAGGGCAACTACGAGCAGTACTTC